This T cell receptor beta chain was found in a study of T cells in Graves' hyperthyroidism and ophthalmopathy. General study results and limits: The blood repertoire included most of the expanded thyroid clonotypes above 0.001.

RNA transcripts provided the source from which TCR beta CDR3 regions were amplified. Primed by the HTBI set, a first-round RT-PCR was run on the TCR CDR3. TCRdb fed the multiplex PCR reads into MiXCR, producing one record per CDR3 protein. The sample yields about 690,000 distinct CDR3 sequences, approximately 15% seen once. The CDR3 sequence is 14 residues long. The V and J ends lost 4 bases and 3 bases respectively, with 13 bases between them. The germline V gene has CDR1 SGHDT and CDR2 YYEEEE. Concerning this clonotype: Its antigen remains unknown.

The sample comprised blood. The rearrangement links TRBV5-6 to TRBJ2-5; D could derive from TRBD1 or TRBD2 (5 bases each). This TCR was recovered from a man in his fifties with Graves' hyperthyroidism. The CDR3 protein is CASSRSGGKETQYF. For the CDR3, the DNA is TGTGCCAGCAGCCGTAGTGGGGGAAAAGAGACCCAGTACTTC.